These T cell receptor beta chains were read from a single sample in a study of early stage breast cancer tumors. The table came from immunoSEQ multiplex PCR; TCRdb's copy has only in-frame clones and leaves some out. The table includes 9,000 to 13,000 clones, more than 70% detected once. Sequenced sample: breast tumor tissue. The receptor set was obtained from a person aged 65 to 85 with breast cancer. The conserved cysteine and the conserved F or W are not part of the CDR3 here. Fields, in order: J gene, V gene, CDR3 protein.

TRBJ2-1,TRBV4-2,ASSQIAGAEYNEQF
TRBJ2-3,TRBV2,ASSGHRDTQY
TRBJ2-1,TRBV7-8,ASSLERLAGEKF
TRBJ2-1,TRBV7-9,ASSLEYGGGNEQF
TRBJ2-2,TRBV2,ASTPSTSGRADTGELF
TRBJ1-2,TRBV9,ASSVTTGNYGYT
TRBJ2-3,TRBV19,ASSRDLGGTDTQY
TRBJ2-7,TRBV7-3,ASSPTGSPYEQY
TRBJ1-1,TRBV6-1,ASRYWTGGTAEAF
TRBJ1-2,TRBV28,ASSFEGRGPRYGYT
TRBJ2-1,TRBV6-5,ASSYGPAQF
TRBJ1-5,TRBV9,ASSPVAGNQPQH
TRBJ2-2,TRBV6-6,ASSNGPPLRDGELF
TRBJ2-1,TRBV19,ASSSDRGISYNEQF
TRBJ2-1,TRBV6-5,ASSYSLTYNEQF
TRBJ2-3,TRBV10-3,AISEGQDTDTQY
TRBJ2-3,TRBV5-1,ASSLEEGTDTQY